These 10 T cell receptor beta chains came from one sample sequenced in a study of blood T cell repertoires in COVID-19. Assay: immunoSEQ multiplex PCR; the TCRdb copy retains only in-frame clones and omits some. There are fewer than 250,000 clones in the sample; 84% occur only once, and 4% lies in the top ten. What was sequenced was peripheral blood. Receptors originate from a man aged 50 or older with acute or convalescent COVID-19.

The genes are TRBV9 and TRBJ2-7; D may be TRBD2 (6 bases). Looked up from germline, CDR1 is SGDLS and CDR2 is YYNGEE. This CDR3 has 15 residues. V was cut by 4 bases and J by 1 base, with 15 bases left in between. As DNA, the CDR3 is TGTGCCAGCAGCCCCCGTGGGGCGGGATCCTACGAGCAGTACTTC. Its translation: CASSPRGAGSYEQYF.

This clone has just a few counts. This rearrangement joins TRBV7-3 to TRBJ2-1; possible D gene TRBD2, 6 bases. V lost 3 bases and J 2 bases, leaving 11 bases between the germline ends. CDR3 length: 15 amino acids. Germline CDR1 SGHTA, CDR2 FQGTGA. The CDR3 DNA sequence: TGTGCCAGCAGCTTCTCCGGGAGTCCCTACAATGAGCAGTTCTTC. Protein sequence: CASSFSGSPYNEQFF.

DNA of the CDR3: TGTGCCAGCAGCTTGGGTACTAGCGGGACCTTCCAAGAGACCCAGTACTTC. It yields the protein CASSLGTSGTFQETQYF. The chain carries TRBV5-5 and TRBJ2-5; 10 positions agree with TRBD2. CDR3 size: 17 residues. CDR1 is SGHKS and CDR2 is YYEKEE in the germline V gene (reference sequence). V was clipped by 0 bases and J by 1 base; unmatched bases: 6.

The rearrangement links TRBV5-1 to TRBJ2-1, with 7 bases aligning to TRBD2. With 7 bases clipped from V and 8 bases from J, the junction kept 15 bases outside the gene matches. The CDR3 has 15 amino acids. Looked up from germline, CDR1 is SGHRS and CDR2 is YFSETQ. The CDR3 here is CASFPDGTKSDEQFF. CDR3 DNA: TGCGCCAGCTTCCCCGATGGGACTAAATCCGATGAGCAGTTCTTC. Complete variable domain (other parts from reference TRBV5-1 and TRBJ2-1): KAGVTQTPRYLIKTRGQQVTLSCSPISGHRSVSWYQQTPGQGLQFLFEYFSETQRNKGNFPGRFSGRQFSNSRSEMNVSTLELGDSALYLCASFPDGTKSDEQFFGPGTRLTVL.

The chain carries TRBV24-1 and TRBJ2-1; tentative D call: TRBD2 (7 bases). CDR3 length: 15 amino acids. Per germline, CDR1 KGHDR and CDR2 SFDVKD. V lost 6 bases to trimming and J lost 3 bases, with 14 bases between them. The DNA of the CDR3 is TGTGCCACCAGTAAAGGGGGGGTAAACTACAATGAGCAGTTCTTC. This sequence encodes CATSKGGVNYNEQFF.

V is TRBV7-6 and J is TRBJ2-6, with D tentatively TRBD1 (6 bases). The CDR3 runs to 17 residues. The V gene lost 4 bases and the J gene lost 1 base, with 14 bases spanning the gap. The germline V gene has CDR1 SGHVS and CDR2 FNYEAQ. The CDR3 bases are TGTGCCAGCAGCTGGGGACAACCACTTTCTGGGGCCAACGTCCTGACTTTC. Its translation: CASSWGQPLSGANVLTF. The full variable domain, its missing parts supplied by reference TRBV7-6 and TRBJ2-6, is GAGVSQSPRYKVTKRGQDVALRCDPISGHVSLYWYRQALGQGPEFLTYFNYEAQQDKSGLPNDRFSAERPEGSISTLTIQRTEQRDSAMYRCASSWGQPLSGANVLTFGAGSRLTVL.

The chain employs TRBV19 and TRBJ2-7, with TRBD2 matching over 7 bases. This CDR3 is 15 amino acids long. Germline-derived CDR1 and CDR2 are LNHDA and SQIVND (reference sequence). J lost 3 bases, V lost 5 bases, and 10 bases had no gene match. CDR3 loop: CASSPELARSYEQYF. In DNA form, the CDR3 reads TGTGCCAGTAGTCCTGAACTAGCGAGAAGCTACGAGCAGTACTTC.

CDR3 region: CASSGRDRAPYDYGYTF. For the CDR3, the DNA is TGTGCCAGCAGTGGTCGGGACAGGGCCCCCTACGACTATGGCTACACCTTC. The chain couples TRBV6-1 to TRBJ1-2, with 9 bases that match TRBD1. The junction had 12 bases not matched to a gene; V was cut back by 4 bases and J by 3 bases. The CDR3 is 17 residues long. Germline V CDR1 and CDR2: MNHNS, SASEGT.

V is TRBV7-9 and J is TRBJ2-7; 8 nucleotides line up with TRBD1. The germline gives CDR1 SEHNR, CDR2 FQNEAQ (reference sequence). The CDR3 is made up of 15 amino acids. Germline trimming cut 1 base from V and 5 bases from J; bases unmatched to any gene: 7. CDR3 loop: CASSLVGRGRDEQYF. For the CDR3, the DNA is TGTGCCAGCAGCTTAGTTGGCAGGGGGCGCGACGAGCAGTACTTC.

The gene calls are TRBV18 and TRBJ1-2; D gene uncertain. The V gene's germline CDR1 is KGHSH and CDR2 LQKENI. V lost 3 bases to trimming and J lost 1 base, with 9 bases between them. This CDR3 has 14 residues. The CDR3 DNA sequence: TGTGCCAGCTCACCGGGCAAGGATAACTATGGCTACACCTTC. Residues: CASSPGKDNYGYTF. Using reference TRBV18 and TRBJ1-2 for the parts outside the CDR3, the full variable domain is NAGVMQNPRHLVRRRGQEARLRCSPMKGHSHVYWYRQLPEEGLKFMVYLQKENIIDESGMPKERFSAEFPKEGPSILRIQQVVRGDSAAYFCASSPGKDNYGYTFGSGTRLTVV.